This T cell receptor beta chain is drawn from a study of T cells in Graves' hyperthyroidism and ophthalmopathy. J gave up 7 bases and V 6 bases, and 8 bases lay outside the gene matches. The CDR3 sequence is 13 residues long. Germline CDR1 and CDR2: DFQATT and SNEGSKA (reference sequence). Using RNA transcripts as the source, TCR beta CDR3 regions were amplified. The TCR CDR3 first-round RT-PCR relied on the HTBI primer set. TCRdb processed the multiplex PCR reads anew with MiXCR; each CDR3 protein has one entry. The table has 150,000 or so distinct CDR3 sequences, roughly 23% seen once. The table lists this clonotype with many counts.

The origin of this receptor is a woman between 45 and 65 years old with Graves' hyperthyroidism that later progressed to Graves' ophthalmopathy. The gene calls are TRBV20-1 and TRBJ1-5, with TRBD1 matching 8 bases. The sequenced sample consisted of blood. CDR3 protein: CSATQGATQPQHF. The CDR3 DNA follows: TGCAGTGCGACCCAGGGGGCAACCCAGCCCCAGCATTTT.